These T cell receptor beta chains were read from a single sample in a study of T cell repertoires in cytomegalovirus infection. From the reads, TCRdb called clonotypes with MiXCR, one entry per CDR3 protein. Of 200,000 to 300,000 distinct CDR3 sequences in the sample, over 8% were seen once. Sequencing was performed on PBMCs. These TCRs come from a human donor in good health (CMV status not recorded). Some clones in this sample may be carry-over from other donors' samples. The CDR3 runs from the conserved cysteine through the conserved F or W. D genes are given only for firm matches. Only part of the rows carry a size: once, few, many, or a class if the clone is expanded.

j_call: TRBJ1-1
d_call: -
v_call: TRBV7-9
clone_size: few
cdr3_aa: CASSHTHRGSEAFF
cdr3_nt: TGTGCCAGCAGTCACACCCACCGTGGGTCTGAAGCTTTCTTT

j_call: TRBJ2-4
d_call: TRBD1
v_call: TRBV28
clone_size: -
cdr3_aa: CASSSQGEIPQNIQYF
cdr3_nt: TGTGCCAGCAGTTCCCAGGGGGAGATCCCCCAAAACATTCAGTACTTC

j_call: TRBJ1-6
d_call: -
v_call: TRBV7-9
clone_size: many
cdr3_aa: CASSSGDGFGSPLHF
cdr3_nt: TGTGCCAGCAGCTCTGGTGACGGATTCGGTTCACCCCTCCACTTT

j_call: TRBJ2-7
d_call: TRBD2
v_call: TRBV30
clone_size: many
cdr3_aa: CAWSGTGTSGTYEQYF
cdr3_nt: TGTGCCTGGAGTGGCACCGGGACTAGCGGAACCTACGAGCAGTACTTC

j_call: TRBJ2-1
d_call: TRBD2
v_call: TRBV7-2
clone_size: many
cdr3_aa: CASTRLAGSYNEQFF
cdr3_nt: TGTGCCAGCACCCGACTAGCGGGAAGTTACAATGAGCAGTTCTTC

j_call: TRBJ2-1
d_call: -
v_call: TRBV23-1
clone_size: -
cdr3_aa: CASSQSNRENEQFF
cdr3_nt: TGCGCCAGCAGTCAATCTAATAGGGAAAATGAGCAGTTCTTC

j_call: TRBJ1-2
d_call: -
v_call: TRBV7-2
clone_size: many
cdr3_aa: CASSPQTGFNYGYTF
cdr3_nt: TGTGCCAGCAGCCCTCAAACAGGGTTTAACTATGGCTACACCTTC

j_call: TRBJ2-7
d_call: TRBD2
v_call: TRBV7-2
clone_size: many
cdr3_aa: CASSLGPGRGTSAYEQYF
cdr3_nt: TGTGCCAGCAGTTTAGGGCCCGGTCGAGGGACTAGCGCCTACGAGCAGTACTTC

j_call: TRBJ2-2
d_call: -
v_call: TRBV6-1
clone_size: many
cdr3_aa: CASSPRDSYNTGELFF
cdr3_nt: TGTGCCAGCAGTCCGCGGGACAGCTATAACACCGGGGAGCTGTTTTTT

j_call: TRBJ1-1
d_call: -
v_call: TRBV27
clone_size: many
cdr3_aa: CASSARDLNTEAFF
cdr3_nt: TGTGCCAGCAGCGCACGGGATTTGAACACTGAAGCTTTCTTT

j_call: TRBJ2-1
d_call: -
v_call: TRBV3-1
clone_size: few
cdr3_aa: CASSQGPPAAGNEQFF
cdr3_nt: TGTGCCAGCAGCCAAGGACCCCCGGCTGCGGGCAATGAGCAGTTCTTC

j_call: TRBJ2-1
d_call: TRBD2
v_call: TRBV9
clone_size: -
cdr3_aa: CASSVSTATSGEQFF
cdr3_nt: TGTGCCAGCAGCGTTTCGACAGCGACTAGCGGCGAGCAGTTCTTC

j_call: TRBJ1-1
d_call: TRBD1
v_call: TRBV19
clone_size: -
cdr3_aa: CASILRLGTGGRPEAFF
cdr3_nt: TGTGCCAGTATCCTCCGCCTGGGGACAGGGGGTCGGCCTGAAGCTTTCTTT

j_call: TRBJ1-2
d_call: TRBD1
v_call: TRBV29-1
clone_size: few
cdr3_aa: CSVGTETNYGYTF
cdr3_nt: TGCAGCGTCGGGACAGAGACGAACTATGGCTACACCTTC

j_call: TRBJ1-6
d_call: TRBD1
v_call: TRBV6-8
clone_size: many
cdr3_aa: CASSWGIKGAAGNSPLHF
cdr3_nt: TGTGCCAGCAGTTGGGGGATAAAGGGGGCGGCGGGAAATTCACCCCTCCACTTT

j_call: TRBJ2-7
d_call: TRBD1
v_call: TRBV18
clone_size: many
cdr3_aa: CASSLGTGRRGYEQYF
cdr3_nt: TGTGCCAGCTCACTGGGGACAGGGCGACGCGGCTACGAGCAGTACTTC

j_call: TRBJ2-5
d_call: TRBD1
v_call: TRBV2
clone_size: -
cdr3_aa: CASSRGQEETQYF
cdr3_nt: TGTGCCAGCAGTAGGGGACAGGAAGAGACCCAGTACTTC

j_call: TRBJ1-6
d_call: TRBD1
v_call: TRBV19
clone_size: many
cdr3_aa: CASNPTGGNSPLHF
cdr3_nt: TGTGCCAGTAACCCGACAGGGGGCAATTCACCCCTCCACTTT

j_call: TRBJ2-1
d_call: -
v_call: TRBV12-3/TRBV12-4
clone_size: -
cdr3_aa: CASSTTLGGDRPGRSSYNEQFF
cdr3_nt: TGTGCCAGCAGTACCACTTTGGGGGGGGACAGACCCGGGAGGAGCTCCTACAATGAGCAGTTCTTC

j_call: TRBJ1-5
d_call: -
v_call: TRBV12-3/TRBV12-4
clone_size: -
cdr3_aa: CASSLAAGRNQPQHF
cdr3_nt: TGTGCCAGCAGTTTAGCGGCTGGTCGGAATCAGCCCCAGCATTTT

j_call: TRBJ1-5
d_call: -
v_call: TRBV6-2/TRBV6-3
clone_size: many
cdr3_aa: CASSYSGSNQPQHF
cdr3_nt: TGTGCCAGCAGTTACTCGGGCAGCAATCAGCCCCAGCATTTT

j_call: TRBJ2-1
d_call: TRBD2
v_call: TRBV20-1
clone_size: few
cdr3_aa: CSAISPLGLAASWDNEQFF
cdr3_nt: TGCAGTGCTATATCCCCCCTGGGACTAGCGGCGAGTTGGGACAATGAGCAGTTCTTC

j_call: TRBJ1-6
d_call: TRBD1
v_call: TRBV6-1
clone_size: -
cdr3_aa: CASSPAAGTGVLSYNSPLHF
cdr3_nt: TGTGCCAGCAGTCCCGCAGCTGGGACAGGGGTTTTATCCTATAATTCACCCCTCCACTTT

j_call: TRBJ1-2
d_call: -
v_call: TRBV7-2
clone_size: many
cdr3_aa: CASSSSRNYGYTF
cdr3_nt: TGTGCCAGCAGCTCTAGTCGCAACTATGGCTACACCTTC

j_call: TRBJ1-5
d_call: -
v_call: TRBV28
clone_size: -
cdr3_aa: CASSFSPHSGNQPQHF
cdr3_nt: TGTGCCAGCAGTTTCTCGCCCCACTCCGGCAATCAGCCCCAGCATTTT

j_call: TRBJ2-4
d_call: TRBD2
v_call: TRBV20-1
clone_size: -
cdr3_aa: CSAPLAGLAKNIQYF
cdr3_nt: TGCAGTGCTCCTCTAGCGGGGCTAGCCAAAAACATTCAGTACTTC

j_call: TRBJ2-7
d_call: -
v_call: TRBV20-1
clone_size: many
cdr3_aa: CSARTSMEQYF
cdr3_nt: TGCAGTGCAAGGACGTCGATGGAGCAGTACTTC

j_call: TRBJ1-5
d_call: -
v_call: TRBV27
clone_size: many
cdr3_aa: CASSFITVNLPLRGDQPQHF
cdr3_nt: TGTGCCAGCAGTTTTATAACAGTTAATCTCCCGTTAAGGGGAGATCAGCCCCAGCATTTT

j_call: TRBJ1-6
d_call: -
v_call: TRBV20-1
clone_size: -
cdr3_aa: CSARGGLRNSPLHF
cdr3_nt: TGCAGTGCTAGAGGAGGACTTCGAAATTCACCCCTCCACTTT

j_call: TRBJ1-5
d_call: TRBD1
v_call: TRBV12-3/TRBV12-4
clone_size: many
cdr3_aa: CASSPGQRKNQPQHF
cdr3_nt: TGTGCCAGCAGCCCGGGACAGCGAAAGAATCAGCCCCAGCATTTT

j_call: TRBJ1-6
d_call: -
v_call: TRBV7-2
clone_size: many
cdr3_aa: CASSLDFPNSPLHF
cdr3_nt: TGTGCCAGCAGCTTAGATTTTCCGAATTCACCCCTCCACTTT

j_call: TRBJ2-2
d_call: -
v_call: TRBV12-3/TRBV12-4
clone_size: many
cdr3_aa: CASSPLAVGLPGELFF
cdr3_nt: TGTGCCAGCAGTCCTTTAGCGGTGGGGCTCCCCGGGGAGCTGTTTTTT

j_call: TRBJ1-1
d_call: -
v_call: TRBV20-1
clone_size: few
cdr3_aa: CSVGELGGRRTEAFF
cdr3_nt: TGCAGTGTAGGGGAGTTGGGGGGGCGCCGGACTGAAGCTTTCTTT

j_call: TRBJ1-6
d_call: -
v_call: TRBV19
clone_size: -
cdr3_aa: CASKDSNNSPLHF
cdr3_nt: TGTGCCAGTAAAGACAGCAATAATTCACCCCTCCACTTT

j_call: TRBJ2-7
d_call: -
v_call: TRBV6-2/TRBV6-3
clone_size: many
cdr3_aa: CASSSRQVFFSYEQYF
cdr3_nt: TGTGCCAGCAGTTCCCGACAGGTCTTCTTCTCCTACGAGCAGTACTTC

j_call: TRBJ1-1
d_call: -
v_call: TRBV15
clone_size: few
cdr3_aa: CATSRGRAVNTEAFF
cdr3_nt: TGTGCCACCAGCAGAGGCCGGGCCGTCAACACTGAAGCTTTCTTT

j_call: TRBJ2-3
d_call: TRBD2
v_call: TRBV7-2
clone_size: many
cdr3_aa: CASSPGLAVSDTQYF
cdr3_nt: TGTGCCAGCAGCCCGGGACTAGCGGTGTCAGATACGCAGTATTTT

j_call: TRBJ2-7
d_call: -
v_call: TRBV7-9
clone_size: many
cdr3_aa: CASSLAGGGDEQYF
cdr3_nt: TGTGCCAGCAGCTTAGCGGGGGGGGGCGACGAGCAGTACTTC

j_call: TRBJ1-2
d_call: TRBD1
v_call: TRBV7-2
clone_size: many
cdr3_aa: CASSLDAGGVNYGYTF
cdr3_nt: TGTGCCAGCAGCTTAGACGCAGGGGGGGTTAACTATGGCTACACCTTC

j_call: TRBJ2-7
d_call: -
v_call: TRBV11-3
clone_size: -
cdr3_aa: CASSRKGTQYEQYF
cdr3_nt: TGTGCCAGCAGCCGGAAGGGAACTCAATACGAGCAGTACTTC

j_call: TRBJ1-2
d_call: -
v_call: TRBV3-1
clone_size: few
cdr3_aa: CASSQQAHTGYTF
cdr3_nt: TGTGCCAGCAGCCAACAAGCGCACACAGGCTACACCTTC

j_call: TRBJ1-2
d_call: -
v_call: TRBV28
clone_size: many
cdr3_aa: CASSFSPANMFGYTF
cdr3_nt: TGTGCCAGCAGTTTTTCCCCGGCCAACATGTTTGGCTACACCTTC

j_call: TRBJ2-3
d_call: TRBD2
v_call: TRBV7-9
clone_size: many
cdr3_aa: CASIPSGGYTDTQYF
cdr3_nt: TGTGCCAGCATACCAAGCGGGGGGTACACAGATACGCAGTATTTT

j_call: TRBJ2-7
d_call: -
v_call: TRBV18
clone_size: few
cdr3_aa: CASSPRASYEQYF
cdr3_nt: TGTGCCAGCTCACCCAGGGCCTCCTACGAGCAGTACTTC

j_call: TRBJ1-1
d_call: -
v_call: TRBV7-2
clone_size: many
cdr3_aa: CASSFRSVNTEAFF
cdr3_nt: TGTGCCAGCAGCTTCCGGTCGGTGAACACTGAAGCTTTCTTT

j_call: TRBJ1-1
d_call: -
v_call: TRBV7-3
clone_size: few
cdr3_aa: CASSRKTGTEAFF
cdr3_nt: TGTGCCAGCAGCCGGAAAACAGGGACTGAAGCTTTCTTT

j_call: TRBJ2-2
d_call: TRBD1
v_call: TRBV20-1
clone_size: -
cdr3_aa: CSAQQRTGGVRTGELFF
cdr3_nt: TGCAGTGCTCAACAGCGGACAGGGGGCGTAAGGACCGGGGAGCTGTTTTTT

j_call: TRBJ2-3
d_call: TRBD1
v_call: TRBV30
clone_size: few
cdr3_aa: CAWSFGQGPGTDTQYF
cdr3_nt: TGTGCCTGGAGTTTCGGACAGGGGCCCGGCACAGATACGCAGTATTTT

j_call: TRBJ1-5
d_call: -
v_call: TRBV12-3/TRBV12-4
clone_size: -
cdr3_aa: CASSPQGLDNQPQHF
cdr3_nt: TGTGCCAGCAGTCCTCAGGGTTTGGACAATCAGCCCCAGCATTTT

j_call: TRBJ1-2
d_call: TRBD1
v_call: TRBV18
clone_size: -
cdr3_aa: CASSPIRTGDYGYTF
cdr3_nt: TGTGCCAGCTCACCGATCAGGACAGGGGACTATGGCTACACCTTC

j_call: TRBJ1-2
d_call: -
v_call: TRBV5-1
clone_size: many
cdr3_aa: CASSLGQVANYGYTF
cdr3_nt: TGCGCCAGCAGCTTGGGGCAGGTAGCTAACTATGGCTACACCTTC

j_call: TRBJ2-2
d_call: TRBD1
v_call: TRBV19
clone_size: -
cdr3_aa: CASTNRQGPTGELFF
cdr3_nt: TGTGCCAGTACCAATCGACAGGGGCCCACCGGGGAGCTGTTTTTT

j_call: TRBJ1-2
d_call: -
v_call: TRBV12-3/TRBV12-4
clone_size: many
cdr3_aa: CASSRTALGYTGGYTF
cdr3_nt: TGTGCCAGCAGTCGGACAGCTCTTGGCTACACCGGCGGCTACACCTTC